A selection of T cell receptor beta chains follows, all from one sample in a study of siplizumab effects on memory and regulatory T cells. Sequenced by immunoSEQ multiplex PCR; TCRdb stores in-frame clones only, minus some. The sample contains some 100,000 clones, 94% of which appear only once. The specimen was Tregs sorted from blood. These receptors originate from a human donor in good health. The CDR3 runs from the conserved cysteine through the conserved F or W. The D gene is left open where the match is weak. Part of the rows lack a size; the others show once, few, many or a class for expanded clones.

j_call cdr3_length d_call v_call clone_size cdr3_aa cdr3_nt
TRBJ2-1 12 NA TRBV19 NA CASHDRFNEQFF TGTGCCAGCCACGACAGGTTCAATGAGCAGTTCTTC
TRBJ1-1 14 TRBD1 TRBV18 NA CASSLRQGNTEAFF TGTGCCAGCTCACTACGACAGGGAAACACTGAAGCTTTCTTT
TRBJ1-2 14 NA TRBV19 NA CASTLVRGNYGYTF TGTGCCAGTACGTTGGTTCGGGGTAACTATGGCTACACCTTC
TRBJ2-1 17 TRBD2 TRBV7-9 NA CASSLVSFSAGGNEQFF TGTGCCAGCAGCTTAGTATCTTTTAGCGCGGGAGGCAATGAGCAGTTCTTC
TRBJ1-2 11 NA TRBV30 NA CAWSVSYGYTF TGTGCCTGGAGTGTAAGCTATGGCTACACCTTC
TRBJ2-3 18 TRBD1 TRBV7-2 NA CASSLEVGQGEIIDTQYF TGTGCCAGCAGCTTAGAAGTAGGACAGGGGGAGATAATAGATACGCAGTATTTT
TRBJ1-2 14 NA TRBV10-2 NA CASSESRGVYGYTF TGCGCCAGCAGTGAGTCACGGGGGGTTTATGGCTACACCTTC
TRBJ1-1 17 NA TRBV12-5 NA CASGNSGQIGLDTEAFF TGTGCTAGTGGAAACTCTGGACAGATCGGTTTGGACACTGAAGCTTTCTTT
TRBJ2-5 12 NA TRBV28 NA CASMRGGETQYF TGTGCCAGCATGCGGGGCGGAGAGACCCAGTACTTC
TRBJ1-5 16 NA TRBV28 NA CASSFIFAGRGQPQHF TGTGCCAGCAGTTTCATTTTTGCAGGTCGGGGTCAGCCCCAGCATTTT
TRBJ2-7 13 TRBD2 TRBV29-1 NA CSVVAGSVGEQYF TGCAGCGTTGTAGCGGGATCTGTTGGCGAGCAGTACTTC
TRBJ2-1 18 NA TRBV7-6 NA CASSLGKGPSSSYNEQFF TGTGCCAGCAGCTTAGGGAAGGGTCCCTCAAGCTCCTACAATGAGCAGTTCTTC
TRBJ1-1 15 TRBD1 TRBV7-2 once CASRRTGGREVEAFF TGTGCCAGCAGACGGACAGGCGGGCGTGAGGTTGAAGCTTTCTTT
TRBJ2-3 15 TRBD2 TRBV7-2 NA CASSLPSGSTDTQYF TGTGCCAGCAGCTTACCTAGCGGGAGCACAGATACGCAGTATTTT
TRBJ2-2 14 NA TRBV10-1 NA CASSDTGYTGELFF TGCGCCAGCAGTGATACAGGGTACACCGGGGAGCTGTTTTTT
TRBJ1-2 13 NA TRBV6-1 NA CASSVQLLYGYTF TGTGCCAGCAGTGTGCAGTTACTCTATGGCTACACCTTC
TRBJ1-3 14 TRBD1 TRBV18 NA CASSQASRGNTIYF TGTGCCAGCTCACAAGCCTCCAGGGGGAACACCATATATTTT
TRBJ1-1 14 NA TRBV2 few CASSTGGEDTEAFF TGTGCCAGCAGTACTGGGGGCGAAGACACTGAAGCTTTCTTT
TRBJ2-7 18 TRBD1 TRBV10-3 NA CAISETTPWGQGAYEQYF TGTGCCATCAGTGAGACTACTCCGTGGGGACAGGGGGCCTACGAGCAGTACTTC
TRBJ1-2 17 NA TRBV4-1 NA CASSQAEGYSNYNGYTF TGCGCCAGCAGCCAAGCTGAGGGTTATTCAAACTATAATGGCTACACCTTC
TRBJ2-3 15 NA TRBV25-1 NA CASTTDGMLTDTQYF TGTGCCAGCACTACCGACGGGATGTTAACAGATACGCAGTATTTT
TRBJ1-1 16 NA TRBV30 NA CAWSVPFNLANTEAFF TGTGCCTGGAGTGTTCCCTTTAACCTCGCAAACACTGAAGCTTTCTTT
TRBJ1-1 11 NA TRBV6-5 NA CASSEEVFAFF TGTGCCAGCAGTGAAGAGGTTTTCGCTTTCTTT
TRBJ2-7 14 NA TRBV9 once CASSVGVAAYEQYF TGTGCCAGCAGCGTAGGAGTAGCGGCCTACGAGCAGTACTTC
TRBJ2-1 18 NA TRBV4-1 NA CASSQDSPFVPSYNEQFF TGCGCCAGCAGCCAAGACTCCCCCTTCGTCCCGTCCTACAATGAGCAGTTCTTC
TRBJ2-7 13 TRBD2 TRBV30 NA CAWKLAGGHEQYF TGTGCCTGGAAACTAGCGGGAGGGCACGAGCAGTACTTC
TRBJ2-7 14 TRBD1 TRBV18 NA CASSPGQGVYEQYF TGTGCCAGCTCACCAGGTCAGGGGGTGTACGAGCAGTACTTC
TRBJ2-1 12 NA TRBV2 NA CASSESPNEQFF TGTGCCAGCAGTGAATCCCCCAATGAGCAGTTCTTC
TRBJ2-3 14 TRBD2 TRBV25-1 NA CASSGREPTHTQYF TGTGCCAGCAGTGGGCGGGAGCCCACGCATACGCAGTATTTT
TRBJ2-1 14 TRBD1 TRBV6-5 NA CASSRGQGAGEQFF TGTGCCAGCAGCCGCGGACAGGGGGCGGGTGAGCAGTTCTTC
TRBJ1-3 16 NA TRBV6-5 NA CASSYAFGGSGNTIYF TGTGCCAGCAGTTACGCCTTCGGGGGCTCTGGAAACACCATATATTTT
TRBJ2-3 15 NA TRBV6-5 NA CASSYSTIGRNTQYF TGTGCCAGCAGTTACTCCACGATTGGGAGAAATACGCAGTATTTT
TRBJ2-7 14 TRBD2 TRBV18 NA CASSRAGEDYEQYF TGTGCCAGCTCGCGAGCGGGAGAAGATTACGAGCAGTACTTC
TRBJ1-2 15 NA TRBV28 NA CASRTGVASNYGYTF TGTGCCAGCAGGACAGGTGTAGCCTCTAACTATGGCTACACCTTC
TRBJ2-3 14 NA TRBV7-9 NA CASSLAGSADTQYF TGTGCCAGCAGCTTAGCGGGTTCTGCAGATACGCAGTATTTT